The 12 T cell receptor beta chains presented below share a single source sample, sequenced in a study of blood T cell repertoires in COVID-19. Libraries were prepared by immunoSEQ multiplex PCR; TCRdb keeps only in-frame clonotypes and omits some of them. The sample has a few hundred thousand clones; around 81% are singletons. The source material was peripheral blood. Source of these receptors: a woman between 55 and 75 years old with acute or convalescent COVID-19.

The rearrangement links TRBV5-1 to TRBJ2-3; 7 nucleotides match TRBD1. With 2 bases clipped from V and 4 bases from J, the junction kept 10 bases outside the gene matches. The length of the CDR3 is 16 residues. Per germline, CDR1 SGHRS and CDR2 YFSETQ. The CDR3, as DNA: TGCGCCAGCAGCTTCGGGACAGCCGCTTCCCCAGATACGCAGTATTTT. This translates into CASSFGTAASPDTQYF.

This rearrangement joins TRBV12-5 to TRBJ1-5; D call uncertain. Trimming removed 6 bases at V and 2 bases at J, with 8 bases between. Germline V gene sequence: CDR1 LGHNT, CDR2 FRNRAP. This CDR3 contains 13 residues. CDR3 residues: CASGVGGNQPQHF. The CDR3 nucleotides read TGTGCTAGTGGCGTCGGGGGCAATCAGCCCCAGCATTTT.

The CDR3 reads CASGGYDTEAFF. Here the CDR3 DNA reads TGTGCCAGCGGGGGGTATGACACTGAAGCTTTCTTT. V and J are TRBV9 and TRBJ1-1, with D perhaps TRBD1 (5 bases). Germline V lookup: CDR1 SGDLS, CDR2 YYNGEE. This CDR3 has 12 residues. Trimming stripped 7 bases from V and 3 bases from J, with 10 bases between.

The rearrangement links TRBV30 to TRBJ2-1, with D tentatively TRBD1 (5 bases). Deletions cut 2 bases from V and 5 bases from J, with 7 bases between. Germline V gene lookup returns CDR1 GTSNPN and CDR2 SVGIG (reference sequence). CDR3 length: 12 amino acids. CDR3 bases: TGTGCCTGGAGTCAGGGTCACAATGAGCAGTTCTTC. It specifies CAWSQGHNEQFF.

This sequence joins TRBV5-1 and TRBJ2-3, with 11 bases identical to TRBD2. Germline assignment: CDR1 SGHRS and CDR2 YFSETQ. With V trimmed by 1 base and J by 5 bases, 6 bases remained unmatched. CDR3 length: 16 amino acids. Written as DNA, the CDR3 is TGCGCCAGCAGCTTGCCCGGGACTAGCGGCCGAGATACGCAGTATTTT. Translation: CASSLPGTSGRDTQYF.

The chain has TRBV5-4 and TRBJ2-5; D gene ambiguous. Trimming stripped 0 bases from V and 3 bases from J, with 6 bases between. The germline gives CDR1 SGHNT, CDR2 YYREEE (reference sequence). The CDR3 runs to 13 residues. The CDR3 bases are TGTGCCAGCAGCTTGGTAACTAAAGAGACCCAGTACTTC. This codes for CASSLVTKETQYF.

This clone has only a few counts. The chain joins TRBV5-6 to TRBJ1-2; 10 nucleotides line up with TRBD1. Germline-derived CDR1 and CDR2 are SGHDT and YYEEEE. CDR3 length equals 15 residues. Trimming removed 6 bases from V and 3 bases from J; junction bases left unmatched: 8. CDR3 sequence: CASTRTGGLHYGYTF. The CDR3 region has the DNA TGTGCCAGCACCCGGACAGGGGGACTCCACTATGGCTACACCTTC.

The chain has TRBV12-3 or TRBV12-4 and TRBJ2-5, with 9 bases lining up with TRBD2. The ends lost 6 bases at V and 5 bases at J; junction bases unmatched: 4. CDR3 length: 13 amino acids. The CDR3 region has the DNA TGTGCCAGCAGACCAGGACTAGCGGAGACCCAGTACTTC. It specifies CASRPGLAETQYF.

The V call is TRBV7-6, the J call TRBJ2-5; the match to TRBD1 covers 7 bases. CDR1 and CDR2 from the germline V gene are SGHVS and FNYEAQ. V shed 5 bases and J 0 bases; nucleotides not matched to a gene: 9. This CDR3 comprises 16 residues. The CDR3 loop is CASSPGTAQNQETQYF. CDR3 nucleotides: TGTGCCAGCAGCCCGGGGACAGCGCAAAACCAAGAGACCCAGTACTTC.

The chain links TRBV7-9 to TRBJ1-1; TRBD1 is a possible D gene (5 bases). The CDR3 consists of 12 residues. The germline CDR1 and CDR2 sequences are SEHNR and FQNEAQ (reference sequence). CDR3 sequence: CAVGAASFEAFF. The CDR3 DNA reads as TGTGCGGTTGGGGCCGCTTCTTTTGAAGCTTTCTTT.

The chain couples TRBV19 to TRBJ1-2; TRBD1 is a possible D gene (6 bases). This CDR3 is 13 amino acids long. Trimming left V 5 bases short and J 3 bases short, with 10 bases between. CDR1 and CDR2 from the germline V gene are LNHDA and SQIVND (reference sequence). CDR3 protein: CASSLQGDYGYTF. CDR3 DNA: TGTGCCAGTAGTCTACAGGGAGACTATGGCTACACCTTC.

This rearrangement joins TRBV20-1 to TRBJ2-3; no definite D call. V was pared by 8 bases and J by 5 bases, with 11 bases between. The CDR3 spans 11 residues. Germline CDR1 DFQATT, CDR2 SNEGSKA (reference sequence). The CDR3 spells CSPRWQDTQYF. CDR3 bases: TGCAGTCCGCGGTGGCAAGATACGCAGTATTTT.